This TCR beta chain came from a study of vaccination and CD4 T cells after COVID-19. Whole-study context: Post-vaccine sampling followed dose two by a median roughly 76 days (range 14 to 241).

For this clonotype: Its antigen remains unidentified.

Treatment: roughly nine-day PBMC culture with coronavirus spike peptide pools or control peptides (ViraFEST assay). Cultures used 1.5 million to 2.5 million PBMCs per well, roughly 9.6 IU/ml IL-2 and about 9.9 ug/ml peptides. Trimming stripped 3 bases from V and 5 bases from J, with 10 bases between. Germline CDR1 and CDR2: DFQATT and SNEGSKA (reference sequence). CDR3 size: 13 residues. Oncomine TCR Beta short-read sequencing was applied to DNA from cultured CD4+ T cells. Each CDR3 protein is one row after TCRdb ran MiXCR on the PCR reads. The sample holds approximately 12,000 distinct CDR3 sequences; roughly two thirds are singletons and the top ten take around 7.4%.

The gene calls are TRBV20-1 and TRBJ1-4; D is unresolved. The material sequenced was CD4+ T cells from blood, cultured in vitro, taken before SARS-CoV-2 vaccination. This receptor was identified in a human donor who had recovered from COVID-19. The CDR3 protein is CSASSEWNEKLFF. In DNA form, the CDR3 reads TGCAGTGCTAGCTCAGAATGGAATGAAAAACTGTTTTTT.